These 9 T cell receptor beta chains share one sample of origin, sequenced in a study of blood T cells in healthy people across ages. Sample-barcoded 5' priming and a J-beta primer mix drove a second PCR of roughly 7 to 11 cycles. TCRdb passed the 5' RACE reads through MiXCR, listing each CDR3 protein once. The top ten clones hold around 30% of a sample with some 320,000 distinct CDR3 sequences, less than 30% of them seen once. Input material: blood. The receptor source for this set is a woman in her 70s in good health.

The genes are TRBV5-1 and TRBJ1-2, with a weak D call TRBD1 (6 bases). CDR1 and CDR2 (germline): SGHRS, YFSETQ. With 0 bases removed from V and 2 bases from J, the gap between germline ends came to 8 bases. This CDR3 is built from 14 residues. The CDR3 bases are TGCGCCAGCAGCTTGGCCACAGGGAACTATGGCTACACCTTC. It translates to CASSLATGNYGYTF.

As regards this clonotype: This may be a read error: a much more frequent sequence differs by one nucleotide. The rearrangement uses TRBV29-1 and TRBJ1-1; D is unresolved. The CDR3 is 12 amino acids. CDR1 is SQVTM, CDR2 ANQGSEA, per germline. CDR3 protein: CGVGLMNTEAFF. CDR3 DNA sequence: TGCGGCGTTGGCCTAATGAACACTGAAGCTTTCTTT.

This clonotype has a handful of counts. This CDR3 is CASGLARSSYNEQFF. DNA of the CDR3: TGTGCCAGCGGACTAGCGCGCAGCTCCTACAATGAGCAGTTCTTC. J is TRBJ2-1 and V is TRBV7-3; 9 nucleotides agree with TRBD2. The germline CDR1 and CDR2 sequences are SGHTA and FQGTGA. The CDR3 is 15 amino acids. V lost 8 bases to trimming and J lost 0 bases; unmatched junction nucleotides: 5.

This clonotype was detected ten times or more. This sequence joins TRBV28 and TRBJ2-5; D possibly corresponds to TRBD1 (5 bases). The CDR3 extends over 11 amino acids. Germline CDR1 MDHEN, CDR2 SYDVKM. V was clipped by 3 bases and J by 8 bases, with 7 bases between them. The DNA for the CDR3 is TGTGCCAGCAGTTTCCAGGGTACCCAGTACTTC. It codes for CASSFQGTQYF.

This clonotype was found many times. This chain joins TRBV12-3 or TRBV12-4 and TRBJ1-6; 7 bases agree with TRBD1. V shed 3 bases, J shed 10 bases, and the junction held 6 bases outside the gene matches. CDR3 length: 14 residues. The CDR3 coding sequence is TGTGCCAGCAGTTTGGCAGGGGGAGACTCACCCCTCCACTTT. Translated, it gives CASSLAGGDSPLHF.

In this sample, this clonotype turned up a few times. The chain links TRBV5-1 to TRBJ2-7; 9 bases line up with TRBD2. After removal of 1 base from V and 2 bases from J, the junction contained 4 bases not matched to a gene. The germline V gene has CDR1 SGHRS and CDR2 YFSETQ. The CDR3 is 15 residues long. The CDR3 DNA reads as TGCGCCAGCAGCTTGAGGCTAGCGGGAACCTACGAGCAGTACTTC. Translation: CASSLRLAGTYEQYF.

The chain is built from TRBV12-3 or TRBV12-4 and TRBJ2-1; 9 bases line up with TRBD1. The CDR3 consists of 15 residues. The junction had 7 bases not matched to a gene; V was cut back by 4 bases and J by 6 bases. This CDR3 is CASSSTGQGPNEQFF. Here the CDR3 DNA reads TGTGCCAGCAGTTCGACGGGACAGGGACCCAATGAGCAGTTCTTC.

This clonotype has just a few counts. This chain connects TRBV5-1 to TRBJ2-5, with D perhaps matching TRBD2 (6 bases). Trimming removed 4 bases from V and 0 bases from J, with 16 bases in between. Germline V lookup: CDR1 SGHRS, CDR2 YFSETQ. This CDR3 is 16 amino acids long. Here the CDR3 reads CASSLGGSAHQETQYF. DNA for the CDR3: TGCGCCAGCAGCCTTGGAGGGTCCGCACACCAAGAGACCCAGTACTTC.

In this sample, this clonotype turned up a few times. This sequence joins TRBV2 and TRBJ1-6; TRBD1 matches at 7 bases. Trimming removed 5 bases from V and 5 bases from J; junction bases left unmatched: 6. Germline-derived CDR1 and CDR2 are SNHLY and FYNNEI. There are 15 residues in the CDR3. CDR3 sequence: CASSPRDSDNSPLHF. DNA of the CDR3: TGTGCCAGCAGTCCCCGGGACAGTGATAATTCACCCCTCCACTTT.